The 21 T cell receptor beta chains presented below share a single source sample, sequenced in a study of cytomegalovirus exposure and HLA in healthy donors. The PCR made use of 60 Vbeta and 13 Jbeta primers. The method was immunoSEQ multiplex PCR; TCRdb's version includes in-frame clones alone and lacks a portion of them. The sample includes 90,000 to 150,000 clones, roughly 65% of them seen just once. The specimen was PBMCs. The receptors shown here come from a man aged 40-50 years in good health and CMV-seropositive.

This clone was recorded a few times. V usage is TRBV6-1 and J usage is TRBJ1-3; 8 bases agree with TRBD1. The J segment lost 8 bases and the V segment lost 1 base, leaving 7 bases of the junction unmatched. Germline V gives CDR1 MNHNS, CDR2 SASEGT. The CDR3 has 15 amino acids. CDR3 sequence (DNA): TGTGCCAGCAGTGAAGGAGGCCAGGGGGCTTACACCATATATTTT. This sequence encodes CASSEGGQGAYTIYF.

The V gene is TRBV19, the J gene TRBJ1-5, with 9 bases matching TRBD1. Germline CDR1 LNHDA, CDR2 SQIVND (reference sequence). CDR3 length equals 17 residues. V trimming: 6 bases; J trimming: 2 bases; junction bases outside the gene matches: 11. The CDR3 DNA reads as TGTGCCAGTAGCAAGGACAGGGGAGAGCGGGGCAATCAGCCCCAGCATTTT. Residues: CASSKDRGERGNQPQHF.

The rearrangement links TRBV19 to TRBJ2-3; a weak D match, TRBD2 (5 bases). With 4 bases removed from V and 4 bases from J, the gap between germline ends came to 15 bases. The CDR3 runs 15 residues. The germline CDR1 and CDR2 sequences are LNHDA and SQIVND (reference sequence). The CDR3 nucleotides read TGTGCCAGTAGTAACCTCGAGGCGGGCGCAGATACGCAGTATTTT. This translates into CASSNLEAGADTQYF.

CDR3 loop: CASSDRAFNQPQHF. The CDR3 nucleotides read TGTGCCAGCAGTGACAGGGCCTTCAATCAGCCCCAGCATTTT. V usage is TRBV2 and J usage is TRBJ1-5; TRBD1 might be the D (5 bases). Germline-derived CDR1 and CDR2 are SNHLY and FYNNEI. This CDR3 has 14 amino acids. V lost 3 bases and J lost 3, with 9 bases in between. The variable domain in full, with the rest retrieved from reference TRBV2 and TRBJ1-5, is EPEVTQTPSHQVTQMGQEVILRCVPISNHLYFYWYRQILGQKVEFLVSFYNNEISEKSEIFDDQFSVERPDGSNFTLKIRSTKLEDSAMYFCASSDRAFNQPQHFGDGTRLSIL.

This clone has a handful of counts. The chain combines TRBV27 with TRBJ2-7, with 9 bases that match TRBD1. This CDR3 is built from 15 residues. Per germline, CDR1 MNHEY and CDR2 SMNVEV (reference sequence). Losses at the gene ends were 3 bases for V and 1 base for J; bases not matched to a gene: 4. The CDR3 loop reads CASSFGTGKSYEQYF. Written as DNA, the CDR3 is TGTGCCAGCAGTTTCGGGACAGGGAAATCCTACGAGCAGTACTTC.

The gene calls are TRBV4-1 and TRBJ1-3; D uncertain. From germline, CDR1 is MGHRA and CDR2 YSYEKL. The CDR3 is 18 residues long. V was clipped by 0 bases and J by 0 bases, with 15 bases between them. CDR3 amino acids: CASSQEKEGLVSGNTIYF. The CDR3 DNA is TGCGCCAGCAGCCAAGAGAAGGAGGGATTGGTCTCTGGAAACACCATATATTTT.

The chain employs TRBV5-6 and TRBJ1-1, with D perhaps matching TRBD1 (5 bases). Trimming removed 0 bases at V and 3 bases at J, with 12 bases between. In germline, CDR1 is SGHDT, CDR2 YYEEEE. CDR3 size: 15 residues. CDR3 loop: CASSLGGVSDTEAFF. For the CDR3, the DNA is TGTGCCAGCAGCTTGGGGGGGGTTTCGGACACTGAAGCTTTCTTT.

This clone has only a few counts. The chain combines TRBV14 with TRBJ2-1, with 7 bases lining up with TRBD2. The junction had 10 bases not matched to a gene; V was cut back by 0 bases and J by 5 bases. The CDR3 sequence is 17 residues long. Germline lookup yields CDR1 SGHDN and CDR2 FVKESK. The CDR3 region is CASSQDVVFGTNNEQFF. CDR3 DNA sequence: TGTGCCAGCAGCCAAGATGTCGTATTTGGGACTAACAATGAGCAGTTCTTC.

The CDR3 DNA reads TGCGCCAGCAGCTGGACAGTGAACACCGGGGAGCTGTTTTTT. As protein: CASSWTVNTGELFF. This chain joins TRBV5-1 and TRBJ2-2; D might be TRBD1 (6 bases). V was shortened by 3 bases and J by 1 base, with 7 bases between the two germline ends. From germline, CDR1 is SGHRS and CDR2 YFSETQ. There are 14 residues in the CDR3.

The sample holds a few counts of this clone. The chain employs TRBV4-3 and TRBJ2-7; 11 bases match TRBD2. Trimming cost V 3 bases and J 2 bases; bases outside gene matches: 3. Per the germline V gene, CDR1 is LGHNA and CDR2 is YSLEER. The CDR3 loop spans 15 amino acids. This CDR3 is CASSHGTSGAYEQYF. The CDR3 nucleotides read TGCGCCAGCAGCCACGGGACTAGCGGCGCCTACGAGCAGTACTTC.

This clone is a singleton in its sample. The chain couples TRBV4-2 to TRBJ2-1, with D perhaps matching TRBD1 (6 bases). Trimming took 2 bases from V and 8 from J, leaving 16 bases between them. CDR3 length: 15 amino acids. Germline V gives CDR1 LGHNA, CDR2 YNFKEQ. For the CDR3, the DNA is TGTGCCAGCAGCCAAAGTACAGGGAGTATCGATGAGCAGTTCTTC. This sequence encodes CASSQSTGSIDEQFF.

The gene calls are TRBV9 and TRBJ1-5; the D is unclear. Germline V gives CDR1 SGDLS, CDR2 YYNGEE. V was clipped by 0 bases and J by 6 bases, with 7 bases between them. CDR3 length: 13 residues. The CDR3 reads CASSVGESQPQHF. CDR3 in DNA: TGTGCCAGCAGCGTAGGCGAAAGTCAGCCCCAGCATTTT.

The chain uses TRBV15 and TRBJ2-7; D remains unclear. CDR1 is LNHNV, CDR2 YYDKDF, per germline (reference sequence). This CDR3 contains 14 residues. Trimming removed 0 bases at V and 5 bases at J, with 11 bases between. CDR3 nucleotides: TGTGCCACCAGCAGAGATCAGGTTTCCCACGAGCAGTACTTC. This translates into CATSRDQVSHEQYF.

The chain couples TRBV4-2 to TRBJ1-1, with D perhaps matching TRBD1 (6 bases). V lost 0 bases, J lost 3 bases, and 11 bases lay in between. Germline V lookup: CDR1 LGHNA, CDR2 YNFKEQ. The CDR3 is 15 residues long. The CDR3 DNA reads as TGTGCCAGCAGCCAAGACGGGGGGCCTGACACTGAAGCTTTCTTT. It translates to CASSQDGGPDTEAFF.

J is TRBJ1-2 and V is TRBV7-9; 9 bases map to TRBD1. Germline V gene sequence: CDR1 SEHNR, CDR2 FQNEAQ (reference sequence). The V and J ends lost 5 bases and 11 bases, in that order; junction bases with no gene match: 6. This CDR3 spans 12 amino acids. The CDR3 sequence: CASSRGQGGYTF. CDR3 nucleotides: TGTGCCAGCAGCAGGGGACAGGGAGGGTACACCTTC. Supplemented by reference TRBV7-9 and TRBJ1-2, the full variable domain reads DTGVSQNPRHKITKRGQNVTFRCDPISEHNRLYWYRQTLGQGPEFLTYFQNEAQLEKSRLLSDRFSAERPKGSFSTLEIQRTEQGDSAMYLCASSRGQGGYTFGSGTRLTVV.

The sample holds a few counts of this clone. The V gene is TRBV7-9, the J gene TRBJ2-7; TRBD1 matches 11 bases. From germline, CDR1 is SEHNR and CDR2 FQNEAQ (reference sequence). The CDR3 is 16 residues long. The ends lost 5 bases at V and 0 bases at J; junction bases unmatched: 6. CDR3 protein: CASSRSGTGGSYEQYF. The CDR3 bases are TGTGCCAGCAGCCGGTCCGGGACAGGGGGCTCCTACGAGCAGTACTTC.

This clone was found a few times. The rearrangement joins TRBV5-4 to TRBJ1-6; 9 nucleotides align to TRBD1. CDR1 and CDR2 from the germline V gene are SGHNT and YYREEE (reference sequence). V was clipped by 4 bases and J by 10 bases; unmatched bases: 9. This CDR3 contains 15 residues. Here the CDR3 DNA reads TGTGCCAGCAGCCGATCGACAGGGGGAAGGTCACCCCTCCACTTT. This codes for CASSRSTGGRSPLHF.

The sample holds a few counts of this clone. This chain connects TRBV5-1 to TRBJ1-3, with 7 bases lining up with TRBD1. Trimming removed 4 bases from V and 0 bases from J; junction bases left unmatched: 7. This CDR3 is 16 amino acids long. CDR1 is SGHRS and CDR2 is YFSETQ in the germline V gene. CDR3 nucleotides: TGCGCCAGCAGCCCGACAGGGAGGTCCTCTGGAAACACCATATATTTT. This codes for CASSPTGRSSGNTIYF.

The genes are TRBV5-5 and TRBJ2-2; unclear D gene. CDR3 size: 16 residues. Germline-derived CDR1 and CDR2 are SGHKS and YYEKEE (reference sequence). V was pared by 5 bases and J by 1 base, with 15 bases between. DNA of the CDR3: TGTGCCAGCAGACCCGGATGGCGGATGAACACCGGGGAGCTGTTTTTT. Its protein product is CASRPGWRMNTGELFF.

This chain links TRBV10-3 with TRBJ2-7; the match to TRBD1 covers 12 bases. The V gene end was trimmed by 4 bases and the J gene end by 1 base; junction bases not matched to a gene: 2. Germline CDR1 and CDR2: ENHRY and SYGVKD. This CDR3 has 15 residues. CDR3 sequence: CAISGGQGASYEQYF. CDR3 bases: TGTGCCATCAGTGGGGGACAGGGGGCTTCCTACGAGCAGTACTTC.

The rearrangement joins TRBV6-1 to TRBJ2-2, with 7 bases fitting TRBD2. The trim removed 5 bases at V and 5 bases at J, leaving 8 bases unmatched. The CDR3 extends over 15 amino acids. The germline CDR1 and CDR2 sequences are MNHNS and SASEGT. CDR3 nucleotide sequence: TGTGCCAGCAGTCTCTGGGGAGGGAAGACCGGGGAGCTGTTTTTT. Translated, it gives CASSLWGGKTGELFF.